This T cell receptor (beta chain) was recovered during a study of T-cell reconstitution after alpha-beta-depleted transplantation in children. Study outcomes and limitations: At around two months after transplant, the alpha-beta T cells were reportedly derived from several hundred expanded clones that came from non-depleted graft cells. Some patients' high day-60 TCRbeta diversity was attributed to recipient cells surviving conditioning. By one year post-transplant, T-cell counts and diversity largely arose from T cells that were newly produced.

V was shortened by 0 bases and J by 0 bases, with 13 bases between the two germline ends. Germline assignment: CDR1 SGHNT and CDR2 YYREEE (reference sequence). This CDR3 comprises 16 residues. Comments on this clonotype: Its antigen remains unidentified.

The library targeted TCRbeta and was prepared with unique molecular identifiers. TCRdb fed the PCR reads into MiXCR, producing one record per CDR3 protein. The sample shows under 300,000 distinct CDR3 sequences, 11% of them seen only once. V gene TRBV5-4 combines with J gene TRBJ2-7; D tentatively fits TRBD1 or TRBD2 (6 bases each). This receptor was taken from a male patient between 2 and 15 years old who had a stem cell transplant for chronic granulomatous disease, so the T cells may come from the graft donor. This specimen was peripheral blood, taken 180 days after TCRalphabeta/CD19-depleted stem cell transplant. CDR3 DNA sequence: TGTGCCAGCAGCTTGGTGGGGGGCAGTAGCTCCTACGAGCAGTACTTC. This codes for CASSLVGGSSSYEQYF.